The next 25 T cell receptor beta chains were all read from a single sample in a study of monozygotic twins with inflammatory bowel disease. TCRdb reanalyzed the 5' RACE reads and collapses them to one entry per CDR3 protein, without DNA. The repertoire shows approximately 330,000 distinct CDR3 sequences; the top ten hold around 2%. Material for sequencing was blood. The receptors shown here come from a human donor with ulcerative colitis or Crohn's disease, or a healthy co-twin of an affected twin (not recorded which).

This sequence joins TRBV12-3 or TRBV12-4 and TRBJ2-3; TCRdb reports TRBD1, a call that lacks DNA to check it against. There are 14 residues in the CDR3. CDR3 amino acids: CASSLDGGADTQYF.

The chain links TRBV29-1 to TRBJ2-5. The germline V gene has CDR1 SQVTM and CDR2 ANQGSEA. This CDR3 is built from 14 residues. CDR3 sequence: CSVEDLILQETQYF.

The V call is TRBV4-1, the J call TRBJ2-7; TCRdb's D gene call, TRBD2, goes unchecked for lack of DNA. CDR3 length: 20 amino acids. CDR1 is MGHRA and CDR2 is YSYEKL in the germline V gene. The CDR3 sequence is CASSQSPASFGRGPSYEQYF.

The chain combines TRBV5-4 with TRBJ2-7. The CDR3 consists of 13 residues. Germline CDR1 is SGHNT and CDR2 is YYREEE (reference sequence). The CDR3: CASGRDRSYEQYF.

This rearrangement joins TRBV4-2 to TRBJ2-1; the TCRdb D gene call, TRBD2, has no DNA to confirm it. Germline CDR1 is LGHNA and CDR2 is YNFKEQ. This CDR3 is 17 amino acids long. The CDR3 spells CASSQGVGGRVGNEQFF.

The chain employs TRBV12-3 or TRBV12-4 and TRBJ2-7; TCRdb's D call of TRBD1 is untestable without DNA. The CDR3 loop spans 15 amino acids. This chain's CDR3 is CASSYRTGSTYEQYF.

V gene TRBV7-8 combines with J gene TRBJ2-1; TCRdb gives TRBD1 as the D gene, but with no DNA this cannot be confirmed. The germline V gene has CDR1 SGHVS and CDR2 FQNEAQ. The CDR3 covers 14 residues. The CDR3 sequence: CASSPRESYNVQFF. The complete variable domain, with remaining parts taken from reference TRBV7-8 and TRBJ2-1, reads GAGVSQSPRYKVAKRGQDVALRCDPISGHVSLFWYQQALGQGPEFLTYFQNEAQLDKSGLPSDRFFAERPEGSVSTLKIQRTQQEDSAVYLCASSPRESYNVQFFGPGTRLTVL.

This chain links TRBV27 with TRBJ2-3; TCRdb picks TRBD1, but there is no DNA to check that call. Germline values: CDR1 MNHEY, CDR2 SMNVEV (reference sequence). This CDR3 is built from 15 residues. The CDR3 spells CASRLRDRGPDTQYF.

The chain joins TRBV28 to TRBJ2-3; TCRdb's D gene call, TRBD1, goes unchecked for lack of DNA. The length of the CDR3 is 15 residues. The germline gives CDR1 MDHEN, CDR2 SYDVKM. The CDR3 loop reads CASSFSTVSTDTQYF.

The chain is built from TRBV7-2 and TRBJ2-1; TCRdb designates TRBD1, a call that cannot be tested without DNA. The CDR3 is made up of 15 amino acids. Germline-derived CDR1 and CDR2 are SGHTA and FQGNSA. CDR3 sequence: CASSLDLPGFGEQFF.

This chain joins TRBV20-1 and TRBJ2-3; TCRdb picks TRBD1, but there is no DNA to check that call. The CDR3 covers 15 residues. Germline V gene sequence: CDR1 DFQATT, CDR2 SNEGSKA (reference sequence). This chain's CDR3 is CSANPGDTSTDTQYF.

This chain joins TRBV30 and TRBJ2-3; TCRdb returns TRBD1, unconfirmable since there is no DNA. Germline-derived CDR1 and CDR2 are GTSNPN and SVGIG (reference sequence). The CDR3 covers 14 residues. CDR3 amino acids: CAWSGGVSTDTQYF.

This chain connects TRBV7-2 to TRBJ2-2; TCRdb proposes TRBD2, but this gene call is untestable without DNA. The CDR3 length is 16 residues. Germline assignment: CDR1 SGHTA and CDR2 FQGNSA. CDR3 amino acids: CASSLTGGGAGGELFF.

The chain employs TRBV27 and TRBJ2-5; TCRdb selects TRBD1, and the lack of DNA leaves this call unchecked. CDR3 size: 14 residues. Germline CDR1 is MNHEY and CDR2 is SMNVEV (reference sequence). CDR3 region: CASSLYGGIETQYF.

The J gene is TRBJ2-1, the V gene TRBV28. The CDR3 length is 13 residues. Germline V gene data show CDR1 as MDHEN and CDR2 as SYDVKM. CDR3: CASSSTDYNEQFF.

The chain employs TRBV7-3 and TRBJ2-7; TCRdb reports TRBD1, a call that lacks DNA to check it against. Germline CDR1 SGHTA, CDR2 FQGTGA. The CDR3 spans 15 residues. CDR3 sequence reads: CASSLSGGPGGEQYF.

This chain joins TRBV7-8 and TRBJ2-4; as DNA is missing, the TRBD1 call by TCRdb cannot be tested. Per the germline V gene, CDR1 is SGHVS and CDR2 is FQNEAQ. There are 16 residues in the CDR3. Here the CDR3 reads CASSWGARGAKNIQYF.

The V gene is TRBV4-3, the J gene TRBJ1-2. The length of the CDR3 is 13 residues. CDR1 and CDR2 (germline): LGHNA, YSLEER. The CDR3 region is CASSQEDNYGYTF.

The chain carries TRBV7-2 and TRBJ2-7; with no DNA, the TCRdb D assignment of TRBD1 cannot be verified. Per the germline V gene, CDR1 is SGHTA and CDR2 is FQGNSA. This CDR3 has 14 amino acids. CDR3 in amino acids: CASSLQGYTYEQYF.

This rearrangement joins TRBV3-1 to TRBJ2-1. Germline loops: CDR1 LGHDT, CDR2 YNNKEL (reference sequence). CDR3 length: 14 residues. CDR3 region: CASSQDTLGNEQFF.

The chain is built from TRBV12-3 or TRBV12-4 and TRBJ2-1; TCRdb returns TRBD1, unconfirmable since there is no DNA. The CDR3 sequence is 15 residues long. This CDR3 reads CASSRRGGTKTEQFF.

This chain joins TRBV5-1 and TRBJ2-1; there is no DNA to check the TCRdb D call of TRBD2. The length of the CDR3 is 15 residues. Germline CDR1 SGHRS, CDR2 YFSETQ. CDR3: CASSLLSGSTNEQFF.

CDR3 amino acids: CASSPIQGANQPQHF. This chain links TRBV27 with TRBJ1-5; as DNA is missing, the TRBD1 call by TCRdb cannot be tested. This CDR3 region has 15 residues. Germline V gene sequence: CDR1 MNHEY, CDR2 SMNVEV (reference sequence).

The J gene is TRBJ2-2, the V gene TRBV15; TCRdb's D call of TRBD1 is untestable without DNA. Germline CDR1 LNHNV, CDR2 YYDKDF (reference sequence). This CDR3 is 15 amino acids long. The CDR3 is CATSFDRAGGGELFF. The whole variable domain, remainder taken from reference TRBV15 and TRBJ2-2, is DAMVIQNPRYQVTQFGKPVTLSCSQTLNHNVMYWYQQKSSQAPKLLFHYYDKDFNNEADTPDNFQSRRPNTSFCFLDIRSPGLGDTAMYLCATSFDRAGGGELFFGEGSRLTVL.

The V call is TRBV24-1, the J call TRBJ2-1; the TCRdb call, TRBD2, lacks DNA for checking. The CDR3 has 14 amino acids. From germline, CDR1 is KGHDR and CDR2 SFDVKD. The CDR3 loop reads CATRGTSGHNEQFF.